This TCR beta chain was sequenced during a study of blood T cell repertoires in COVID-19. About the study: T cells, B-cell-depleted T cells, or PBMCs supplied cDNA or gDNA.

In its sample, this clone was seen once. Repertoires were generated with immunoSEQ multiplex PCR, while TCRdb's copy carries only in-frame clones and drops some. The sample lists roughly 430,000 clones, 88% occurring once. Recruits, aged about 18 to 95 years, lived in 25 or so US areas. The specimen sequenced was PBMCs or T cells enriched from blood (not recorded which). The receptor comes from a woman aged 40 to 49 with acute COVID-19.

CDR3 sequence reads: CASSPGQGTDRYGYTF. The CDR3 DNA follows: TGTGCCAGCAGCCCGGGACAGGGGACTGATCGCTATGGCTACACCTTC. The chain carries TRBV2 and TRBJ1-2; 10 bases are shared with TRBD1. V was pared by 6 bases and J by 4 bases, with 11 bases of the junction left unmatched. The CDR3 has 16 amino acids. The germline V gene has CDR1 SNHLY and CDR2 FYNNEI.